The clone carrying this TCR beta chain was counted a single time. At the DNA level, this CDR3 is encoded by other sequences in the same sample as well. These data come from a study of blood T cell repertoires in COVID-19. This CDR3 contains 14 residues. Germline loops: CDR1 SGHRS, CDR2 YFSETQ. J was trimmed by 3 bases and V by 4 bases; bases with no gene match: 6. The protocol was immunoSEQ multiplex PCR, while the TCRdb copy is restricted to in-frame clones and leaves out a portion. The table includes 350,000 or so clones, 80% to 90% detected once. This clonotype was sampled from a woman in her thirties or forties with acute COVID-19. The sample taken for sequencing was PBMCs or T cells enriched from blood (not recorded which). The rearrangement links TRBV5-1 to TRBJ2-7; 8 nucleotides line up with TRBD1. The CDR3 DNA is TGCGCCAGCAGCCCCTTAGGACAGGGCTACGAGCAGTACTTC. Translation gives CASSPLGQGYEQYF.